This entry concerns a single T cell receptor (beta chain). Its frequency places this clonotype as medium-sized (0.01 to 0.1%); no count is recorded. What antigen it recognizes has not been identified. The sample was run on a NextSeq 550. The Human TCR Profiling Kit (MiLaboratory) was used to prepare UMI-labeled 5' RACE TRB cDNA libraries. The full amount of extracted RNA was used for cDNA synthesis, and the full amount of resulting cDNA was used for PCR amplification. The libraries were made side by side, with each library going through the same number of PCR cycles. On the authors' methods: With a requirement of at least two reads per UMI, MIGEC and MiXCR extracted about 52,000 +/- 9,100 unique UMI-labeled TRB cDNA molecules per library. An average of roughly 40,000 +/- 10,000 functional in-frame TRB CDR3 nucleotide clonotypes without stop codons was found per library. After downsampling to 5000 UMI-labeled TRB molecules per sample, diversity metrics such as normalized Shannon-Wiener and Chao1 were calculated in VDJtools. VDJtools was used to calculate clonotype-size-weighted physicochemical properties of the central five CDR3 residues, namely interaction energy, strength, volume and Kidera factor 4. TCRdb reprocessed the reads and assigns one entry to each CDR3 protein sequence, leaving out DNA. The V and J calls, along with clone size, are taken from TCRdb and not from the paper's own processing. The sample has several thousand distinct CDR3 sequences on record. Of the sample, approximately 1.5% is held by the ten largest clones.

This sample is part of a study of CXCR3-negative and CXCR3-positive naive CD8 T cells (dated by TCRdb to the late 2010s). Background on the whole study: In total, some 150 million TRB reads were obtained, which works out to roughly 1.5 +/- 0.3 million reads per library. The diversity and physicochemical repertoire analyses included more than nine donors pooled from two independent experiments. For the TRBV-TRBJ cluster analysis, the naive subsets came from 5 donors, while the memory cells came from 3 donors. Results the study describes overall, beyond this receptor: TRB CDR3s from CXCR3-positive naive cells showed higher hydrophobicity (lower Kidera factor 4), lower energy, and higher strength and volume indices than CXCR3-negative naive cells. Freshly isolated PBMCs were used for most assays because CXCR3 expression went down partially after cryopreservation. Within the same donor, TRBV-TRBJ usage looked similar between naive CXCR3-negative and CXCR3-positive cells, but memory cells had distinct patterns. Surface CD5, linked to self-reactivity in mice, was comparable between naive subsets; TCR interaction strength was therefore also inferred from TRB CDR3 physicochemical properties. Both naive subsets had comparably high repertoire diversity, while memory CD8+ T cells had much lower repertoire diversity.

Each CD8+ T cell subset was flow-sorted in triplicate, with about 320,000 cells per subset placed directly into RLT lysis buffer. To keep memory contaminants out, a stringent definition of naive CD8+ T cells was applied: CD45RO-CCR7+CD27+CD95-. Standard density gradient centrifugation was used to isolate peripheral blood mononuclear cells from buffy coats. Naive CXCR3-negative and CXCR3-positive CD8+ T cells were flow-sorted using a FACSAria III. Total RNA was extracted from sorted cells using an RNeasy Mini Kit. Sequenced material: naive CXCR3+ CD8+ T cells from blood. The sample's cell subset or site label, in plain terms: CD45RO-CCR7+CD27+CD95- naive CD8+ T cells expressing CXCR3 (TNR3+). This sequence originates from a human donor in good health. Some clones in this sample may be carry-over from other donors' samples.

The CDR3 reads CASSWGLAEVWDTQYF. This receptor chain uses TRBV11-2 and TRBJ2-3; TCRdb gives TRBD2 as the D gene, but with no DNA this cannot be confirmed. The CDR3 runs 16 residues from the cysteine to the phenylalanine. No DNA is given. Sequences SGHAT (CDR1) and FQNNGV (CDR2) are obtained from the germline V gene.